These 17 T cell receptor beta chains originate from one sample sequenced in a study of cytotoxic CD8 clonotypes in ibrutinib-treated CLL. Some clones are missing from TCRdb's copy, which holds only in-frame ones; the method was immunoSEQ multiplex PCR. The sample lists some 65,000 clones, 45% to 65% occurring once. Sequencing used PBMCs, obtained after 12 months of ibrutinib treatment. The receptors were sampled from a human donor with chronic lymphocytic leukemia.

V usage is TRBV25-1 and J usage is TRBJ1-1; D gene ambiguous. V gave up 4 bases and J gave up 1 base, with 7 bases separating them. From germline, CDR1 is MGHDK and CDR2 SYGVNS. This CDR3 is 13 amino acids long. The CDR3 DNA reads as TGTGCCAGCAGTGTCGACAAGAACACTGAAGCTTTCTTT. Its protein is CASSVDKNTEAFF.

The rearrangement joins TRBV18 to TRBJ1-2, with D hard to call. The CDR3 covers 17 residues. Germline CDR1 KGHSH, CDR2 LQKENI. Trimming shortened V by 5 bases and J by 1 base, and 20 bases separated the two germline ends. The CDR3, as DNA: TGTGCCAGCTCATTGAGACACGGCCTAGCTGTTAACTATGGCTACACCTTC. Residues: CASSLRHGLAVNYGYTF.

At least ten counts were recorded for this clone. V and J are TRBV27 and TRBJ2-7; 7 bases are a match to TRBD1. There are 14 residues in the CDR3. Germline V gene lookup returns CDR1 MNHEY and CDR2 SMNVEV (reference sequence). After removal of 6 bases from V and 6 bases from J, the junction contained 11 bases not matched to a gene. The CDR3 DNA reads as TGTGCCAGCAGCTTTACAGGGGTAGTCGGCGAGCAGTACTTC. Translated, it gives CASSFTGVVGEQYF.

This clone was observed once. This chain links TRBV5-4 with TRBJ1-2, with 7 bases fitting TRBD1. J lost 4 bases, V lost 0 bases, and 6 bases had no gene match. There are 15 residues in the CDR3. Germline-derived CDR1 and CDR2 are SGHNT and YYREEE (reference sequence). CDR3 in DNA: TGTGCCAGCAGCTTGGCCGGAGGGGGCATCTATGGCTACACCTTC. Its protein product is CASSLAGGGIYGYTF.

CDR3 sequence: CASNGSGTV. The CDR3 region has the DNA TGTGCCAGCAACGGTAGCGGGACGGTC. The chain recombines TRBV6-1 with TRBJ2-7, with 8 nucleotides matching TRBD2. Germline V gives CDR1 MNHNS, CDR2 SASEGT. This CDR3 contains 9 residues.

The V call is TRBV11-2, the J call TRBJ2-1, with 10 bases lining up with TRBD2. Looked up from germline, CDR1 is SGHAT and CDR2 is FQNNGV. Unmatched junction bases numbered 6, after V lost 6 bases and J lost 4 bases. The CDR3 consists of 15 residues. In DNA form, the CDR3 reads TGTGCCAGCAGAACAACTAGCGGGGTTTACAATGAGCAGTTCTTC. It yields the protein CASRTTSGVYNEQFF.

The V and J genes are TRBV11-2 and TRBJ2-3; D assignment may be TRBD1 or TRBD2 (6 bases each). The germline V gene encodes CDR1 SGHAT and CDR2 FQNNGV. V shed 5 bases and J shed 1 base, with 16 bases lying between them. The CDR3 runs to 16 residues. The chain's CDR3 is CASSPGAGRGTDTQYF. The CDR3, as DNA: TGTGCCAGCAGCCCGGGGGCGGGAAGAGGCACAGATACGCAGTATTTT.

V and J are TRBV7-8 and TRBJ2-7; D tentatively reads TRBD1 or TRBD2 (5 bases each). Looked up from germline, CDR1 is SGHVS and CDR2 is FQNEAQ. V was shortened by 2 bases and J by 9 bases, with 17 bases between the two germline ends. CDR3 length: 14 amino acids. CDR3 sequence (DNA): TGTGCCAGCAGCTTAAGGGACGGTTGGGGACGGCAGTACGTC. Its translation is CASSLRDGWGRQYV.

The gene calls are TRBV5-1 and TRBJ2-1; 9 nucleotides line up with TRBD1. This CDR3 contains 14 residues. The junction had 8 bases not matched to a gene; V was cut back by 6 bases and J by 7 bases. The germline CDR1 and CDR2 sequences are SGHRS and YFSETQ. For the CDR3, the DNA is TGCGCCAGCACCCGGGACAGGGCGGAAAATGAGCAGTTCTTC. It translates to CASTRDRAENEQFF.

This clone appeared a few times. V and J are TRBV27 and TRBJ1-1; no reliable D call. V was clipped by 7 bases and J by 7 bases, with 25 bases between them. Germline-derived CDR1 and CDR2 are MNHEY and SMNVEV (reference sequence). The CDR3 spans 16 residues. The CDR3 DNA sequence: TGTGCCAGCAAACGCGGGAGGGTTTGGGGTATTAGTGAAGCTTTCTTT. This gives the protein CASKRGRVWGISEAFF.

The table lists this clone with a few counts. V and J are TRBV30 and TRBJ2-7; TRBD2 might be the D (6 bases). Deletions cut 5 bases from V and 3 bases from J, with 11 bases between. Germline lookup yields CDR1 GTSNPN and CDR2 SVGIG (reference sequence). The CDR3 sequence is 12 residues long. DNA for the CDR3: TGTGCCTGGGGAGGGGCAAGCTACGAGCAGTACTTC. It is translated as CAWGGASYEQYF.

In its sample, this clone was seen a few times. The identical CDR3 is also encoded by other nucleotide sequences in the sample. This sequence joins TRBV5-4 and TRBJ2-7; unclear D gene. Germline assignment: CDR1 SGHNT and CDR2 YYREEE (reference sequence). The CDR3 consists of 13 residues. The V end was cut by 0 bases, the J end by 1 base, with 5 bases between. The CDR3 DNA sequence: TGTGCCAGCAGCTTGGCCCGATCCTACGAGCAGTACTTC. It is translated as CASSLARSYEQYF.

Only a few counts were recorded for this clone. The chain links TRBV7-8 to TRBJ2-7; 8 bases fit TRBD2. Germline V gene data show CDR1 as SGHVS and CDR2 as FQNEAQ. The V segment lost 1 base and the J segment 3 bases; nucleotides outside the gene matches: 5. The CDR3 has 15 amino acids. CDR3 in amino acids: CASSLERGKHYEQYV. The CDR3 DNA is TGTGCCAGCAGCTTAGAGCGGGGGAAACACTACGAGCAGTACGTC.

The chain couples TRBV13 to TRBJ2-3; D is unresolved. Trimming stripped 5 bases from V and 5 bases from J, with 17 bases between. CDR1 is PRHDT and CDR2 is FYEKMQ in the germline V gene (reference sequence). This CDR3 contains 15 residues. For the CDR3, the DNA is TGTGCCAGCAGCGTATGGGTAGGTTCAGGAGATACGCAGTATTTT. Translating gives CASSVWVGSGDTQYF.

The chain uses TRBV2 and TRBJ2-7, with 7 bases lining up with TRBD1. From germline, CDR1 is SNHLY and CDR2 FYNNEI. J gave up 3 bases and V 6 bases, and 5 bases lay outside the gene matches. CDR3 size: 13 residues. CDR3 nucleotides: TGTGCCAGCAGCAGGGGACAGATCTACGAGCAGTACTTC. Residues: CASSRGQIYEQYF.

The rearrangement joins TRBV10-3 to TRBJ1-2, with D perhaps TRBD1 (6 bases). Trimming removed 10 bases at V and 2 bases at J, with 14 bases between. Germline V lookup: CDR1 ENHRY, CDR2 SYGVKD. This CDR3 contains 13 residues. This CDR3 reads CASSPTGNYGYTF. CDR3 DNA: TGTGCCAGCAGCCCCACAGGGAACTATGGCTACACCTTC.

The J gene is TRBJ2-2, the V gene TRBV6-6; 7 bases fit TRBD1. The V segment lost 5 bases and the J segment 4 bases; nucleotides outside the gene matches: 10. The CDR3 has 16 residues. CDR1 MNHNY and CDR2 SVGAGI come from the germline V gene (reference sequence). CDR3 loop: CASSTGTGAFTGELFF. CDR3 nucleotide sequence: TGTGCCAGCAGTACCGGAACAGGGGCTTTCACCGGGGAGCTGTTTTTT.